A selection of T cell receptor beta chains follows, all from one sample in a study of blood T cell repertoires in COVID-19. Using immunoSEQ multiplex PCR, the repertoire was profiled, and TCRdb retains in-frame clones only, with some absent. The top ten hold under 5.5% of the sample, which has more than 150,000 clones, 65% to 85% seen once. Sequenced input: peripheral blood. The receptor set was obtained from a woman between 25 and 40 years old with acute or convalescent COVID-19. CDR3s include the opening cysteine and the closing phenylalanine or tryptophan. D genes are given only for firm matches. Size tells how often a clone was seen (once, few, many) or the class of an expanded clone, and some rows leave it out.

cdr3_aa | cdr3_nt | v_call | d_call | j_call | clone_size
CASSNTGGELFF | TGTGCCAGCAGTAACACAGGGGGGGAGCTGTTTTTT | TRBV6-2/TRBV6-3 | NA | TRBJ2-2 | NA
CASSLTVSSYEQYF | TGTGCCAGCAGCTTAACAGTTAGCTCCTACGAGCAGTACTTC | TRBV5-4 | NA | TRBJ2-7 | NA
CSVEIRFSYNEQFF | TGCAGCGTTGAAATCCGGTTCTCCTACAATGAGCAGTTCTTC | TRBV29-1 | NA | TRBJ2-1 | NA
CASSLGPNEQYF | TGTGCCAGCAGCTTAGGGCCCAACGAGCAGTACTTC | TRBV7-2 | NA | TRBJ2-7 | NA
CASSQDWSLSGYTF | TGTGCCAGCAGCCAAGATTGGAGCCTCTCGGGCTACACCTTC | TRBV14 | NA | TRBJ1-2 | NA
CASSPGLGGTDTQYF | TGTGCCAGCAGCCCCGGACTGGGGGGAACAGATACGCAGTATTTT | TRBV7-6 | NA | TRBJ2-3 | NA
CASSTGRDQPQHF | TGCGCCAGCTCGACAGGGCGGGACCAGCCCCAGCATTTT | TRBV10-1 | TRBD1 | TRBJ1-5 | NA
CASSLEDRLYGYTF | TGTGCCAGCAGCTTAGAGGACAGACTCTATGGCTACACCTTC | TRBV7-9 | NA | TRBJ1-2 | NA
CASSPGTSVTYEQYF | TGTGCCAGCAGCCCCGGGACTAGCGTAACCTACGAGCAGTACTTC | TRBV6-5 | TRBD2 | TRBJ2-7 | NA
CSARDPGYTF | TGCAGTGCTAGAGACCCAGGCTACACCTTC | TRBV20-1 | NA | TRBJ1-2 | few
CASRAGDYGGELFF | TGTGCCAGCAGAGCGGGGGACTATGGCGGGGAGCTGTTTTTT | TRBV6-5 | TRBD2 | TRBJ2-2 | NA
CASSLGAGGSSGNTIYF | TGTGCCAGCAGCTTAGGTGCGGGGGGTAGCTCTGGAAACACCATATATTTT | TRBV7-6 | NA | TRBJ1-3 | once
CASSFGQGSNEQFF | TGTGCCAGCAGCTTTGGGCAGGGAAGCAATGAGCAGTTCTTC | TRBV5-4 | NA | TRBJ2-1 | once
CATSRGNPTSGRVNEQFF | TGTGCCACCAGCAGAGGTAACCCGACTAGCGGGAGAGTCAATGAGCAGTTCTTC | TRBV15 | TRBD2 | TRBJ2-1 | NA
CASTQGGGQGGEKLFF | TGTGCCAGCACCCAGGGAGGGGGACAGGGTGGTGAAAAACTGTTTTTT | TRBV28 | TRBD1 | TRBJ1-4 | NA
CASSQDQVGAGSSYEQYF | TGTGCCAGCAGCCAAGATCAGGTCGGAGCGGGAAGCTCCTACGAGCAGTACTTC | TRBV3-1/TRBV3-2 | TRBD2 | TRBJ2-7 | few
CASSQYARQGIYGYTF | TGCGCCAGCAGCCAATACGCCCGACAGGGCATCTATGGCTACACCTTC | TRBV4-3 | TRBD1 | TRBJ1-2 | NA
CASSLNRDSPLHF | TGTGCCAGCAGCCTCAACAGGGACTCACCCCTCCACTTT | TRBV9 | NA | TRBJ1-6 | NA
CASARGLAESTGELFF | TGCGCCAGCGCCAGGGGACTAGCGGAATCCACCGGGGAGCTGTTTTTT | TRBV4-3 | TRBD2 | TRBJ2-2 | NA
CSVAITGHNEKLFF | TGCAGCGTTGCAATAACAGGGCATAATGAAAAACTGTTTTTT | TRBV29-1 | NA | TRBJ1-4 | NA
CASSEPGGMGYEQYF | TGTGCCAGCAGTGAACCAGGGGGAATGGGCTACGAGCAGTACTTC | TRBV6-1 | TRBD1 | TRBJ2-7 | NA
CASSQRTSFDEQYF | TGTGCCAGCAGCCAACGGACTAGCTTCGACGAGCAGTACTTC | TRBV14 | TRBD2 | TRBJ2-7 | few
CASSYQGEYGYTF | TGTGCCAGCAGTTACCAGGGTGAATATGGCTACACCTTC | TRBV27 | NA | TRBJ1-2 | NA
CASSYTRGRTGELFF | TGTGCCAGCAGTTATACGCGGGGGCGGACCGGGGAGCTGTTTTTT | TRBV6-5 | NA | TRBJ2-2 | NA
CAWRRWGDGTEAFF | TGTGCCTGGAGGAGGTGGGGGGATGGCACTGAAGCTTTCTTT | TRBV30 | NA | TRBJ1-1 | once
CASSQEGLAGDEQYF | TGCGCCAGCAGCCAAGAAGGGCTAGCGGGAGACGAGCAGTACTTC | TRBV4-1 | TRBD2 | TRBJ2-7 | NA
CASSFISGGGDNEQFF | TGTGCCAGCAGCTTTATATCAGGGGGCGGGGACAATGAGCAGTTCTTC | TRBV7-6 | TRBD1 | TRBJ2-1 | NA
CAIRQTGDNQPQHF | TGTGCCATCAGGCAGACAGGGGACAATCAGCCCCAGCATTTT | TRBV10-3 | TRBD1 | TRBJ1-5 | NA
CASSLVPGINTEAFF | TGTGCCAGCAGTTTGGTCCCAGGGATCAACACTGAAGCTTTCTTT | TRBV6-5 | NA | TRBJ1-1 | once
CATSRAGEETQYF | TGTGCCACCAGCAGAGCAGGGGAAGAGACCCAGTACTTC | TRBV15 | NA | TRBJ2-5 | NA
CASSPSLGSSTYEQYF | TGTGCCAGCAGCCCTTCGCTCGGGAGCTCCACCTACGAGCAGTACTTC | TRBV7-2 | NA | TRBJ2-7 | NA
CASTGGGYEQYF | TGTGCCAGCACGGGGGGGGGATACGAGCAGTACTTC | TRBV25-1 | TRBD2 | TRBJ2-7 | NA
CASSSRQLQETQYF | TGTGCCAGCAGCTCGCGACAGCTACAAGAGACCCAGTACTTC | TRBV7-9 | NA | TRBJ2-5 | NA
CASRLLAGNYEQYF | TGTGCCAGCAGGCTACTAGCGGGAAACTACGAGCAGTACTTC | TRBV27 | TRBD2 | TRBJ2-7 | NA
CASSKPGQGSTEAFF | TGTGCCAGCAGCAAACCGGGACAGGGCTCCACTGAAGCTTTCTTT | TRBV9 | TRBD1 | TRBJ1-1 | NA
CASSLIGGRAYEQFF | TGTGCCAGCAGCTTAATCGGCGGGAGGGCCTATGAGCAGTTCTTC | TRBV7-9 | TRBD2 | TRBJ2-1 | NA
CAISLAGGGTDTQYF | TGTGCCATCAGCTTAGCGGGGGGCGGCACAGATACGCAGTATTTT | TRBV10-3 | TRBD2 | TRBJ2-3 | NA
CASSFGTGELFF | TGTGCCAGCAGTTTCGGCACCGGGGAGCTGTTTTTT | TRBV28 | NA | TRBJ2-2 | NA
CASSKWEIKSYEQYF | TGTGCCAGCTCCAAGTGGGAGATAAAGTCCTACGAGCAGTACTTC | TRBV18 | NA | TRBJ2-7 | NA
CASSLVRGGAAFF | TGTGCCAGCAGCTTAGTACGGGGAGGAGCAGCTTTCTTT | TRBV11-2 | NA | TRBJ1-1 | NA
CASSMDRGGGLGNTIYF | TGTGCCAGTAGTATGGACAGGGGAGGAGGTCTTGGAAACACCATATATTTT | TRBV19 | TRBD1 | TRBJ1-3 | NA